The 8 T cell receptor beta chains given below trace back to one sample, sequenced in a study of blood T cell repertoires in COVID-19. Only in-frame clones appear in the TCRdb table, and some are missing; sequencing was by immunoSEQ multiplex PCR. The table records 95,000 to 100,000 clones, 85% to 95% of them present only once. The sample comprised peripheral blood. The receptors stem from a man in his fifties or sixties with active COVID-19.

The chain combines TRBV3-1 (or the pseudogene TRBV3-2) with TRBJ2-3, with TRBD2 as a possible D gene (6 bases). The germline V gene encodes CDR1 LGHDT and CDR2 YNNKEL (reference sequence). The V gene lost 4 bases and the J gene lost 6 bases, with 17 bases spanning the gap. The CDR3 has 15 amino acids. Here the CDR3 reads CASSPTGTSADTQYF. The DNA of the CDR3 is TGTGCCAGCAGCCCCACCGGGACTTCAGCGGATACGCAGTATTTT.

In its sample, this clone was seen once. The chain has TRBV4-1 and TRBJ1-4; D possibly corresponds to TRBD1 (5 bases). Germline V gene lookup returns CDR1 MGHRA and CDR2 YSYEKL. There are 17 residues in the CDR3. Deletions cut 1 base from V and 8 bases from J, with 20 bases between. The CDR3 DNA follows: TGCGCCAGCAGCCAAGTTAAAGGGTCGGGGGTAAAGGAAAAACTGTTTTTT. This codes for CASSQVKGSGVKEKLFF.

The chain has TRBV5-1 and TRBJ2-7, with 7 bases identical to TRBD1. The CDR3 is made up of 14 amino acids. CDR1 is SGHRS and CDR2 is YFSETQ in the germline V gene. J gave up 4 bases and V 7 bases, and 11 bases lay outside the gene matches. The CDR3 coding sequence is TGCGCCAGCTCACAGGCAGGGGGATCATACGAGCAGTACTTC. The encoded protein is CASSQAGGSYEQYF.

CDR3 in DNA: TGTGCCAGCCTAGCCACAGGGTCGGGCACTGAAGCTTTCTTT. It translates to CASLATGSGTEAFF. The chain employs TRBV25-1 and TRBJ1-1, with D possibly TRBD1 on 6 matching bases. This CDR3 is 14 amino acids long. Per germline, CDR1 MGHDK and CDR2 SYGVNS. V was clipped by 8 bases and J by 4 bases, with 17 bases between them. Full variable domain (remainder filled in from reference TRBV25-1 and TRBJ1-1): EADIYQTPRYLVIGTGKKITLECSQTMGHDKMYWYQQDPGMELHLIHYSYGVNSTEKGDLSSESTVSRIRTEHFPLTLESARPSHTSQYLCASLATGSGTEAFFGQGTRLTVV.

The V call is TRBV6-1, the J call TRBJ1-3; 8 bases fit TRBD1. The CDR3 spans 19 residues. Germline V lookup: CDR1 MNHNS, CDR2 SASEGT. The V segment lost 1 base and the J segment 0 bases; nucleotides outside the gene matches: 11. The CDR3, as DNA: TGTGCCAGCAGTGAAGGAGTGAGGACAGGGTTCCTCTCTGGAAACACCATATATTTT. Its translation: CASSEGVRTGFLSGNTIYF.

The chain combines TRBV19 with TRBJ1-4; D is undetermined. This CDR3 spans 10 amino acids. Germline V gives CDR1 LNHDA, CDR2 SQIVND (reference sequence). Trimming took off 8 bases at V and 14 bases at J, with 12 bases between the two ends. CDR3 nucleotide sequence: TGTGCCAGTGGCGGGAACAAGCTGTTTTTT. Amino acid sequence: CASGGNKLFF.

V gene TRBV27 combines with J gene TRBJ2-1; D might be TRBD1 (5 bases). This CDR3 spans 13 amino acids. The V and J ends lost 5 bases and 5 bases respectively, with 10 bases between them. CDR1 and CDR2 (germline): MNHEY, SMNVEV (reference sequence). CDR3 nucleotide sequence: TGTGCCAGCAGTCTTATACAGGACAATGAGCAGTTCTTC. Translation gives CASSLIQDNEQFF.

The V call is TRBV3-1 (or the pseudogene TRBV3-2), the J call TRBJ1-1, with 10 bases that match TRBD1. The germline CDR1 and CDR2 sequences are LGHDT and YNNKEL (reference sequence). After removal of 1 base from V and 4 bases from J, the junction contained 3 bases not matched to a gene. The CDR3 sequence is 15 residues long. CDR3: CASSQGQGAGTEAFF. CDR3 sequence (DNA): TGTGCCAGCAGCCAAGGACAGGGGGCGGGCACTGAAGCTTTCTTT.